This T cell receptor (beta chain) was found in a study of blood T cell repertoires in COVID-19. Study as a whole: The cDNA or gDNA used as material had been derived from T cells, B-cell-depleted T cells, or PBMCs.

Clones were read by immunoSEQ multiplex PCR, and TCRdb kept only the in-frame ones, dropping some. Found here are 200,000 to 250,000 clones, roughly 89% of them singletons; the top ten hold around 6.5%. The TCR comes from a woman aged 40 to 50 who had recovered from COVID-19. The sample was PBMCs or T cells enriched from blood (not recorded which).

CDR3 in amino acids: CASSPGQEVNTEAFF. CDR3 coding DNA: TGCGCCAGCAGCCCCGGACAGGAGGTGAACACTGAAGCTTTCTTT. The J gene is TRBJ1-1, the V gene TRBV5-1; 7 bases align to TRBD1. Germline assignment: CDR1 SGHRS and CDR2 YFSETQ. This CDR3 has 15 residues. Trimming at V came to 4 bases and at J to 0 bases, leaving 6 bases not matched to a gene.